Below, 26 T cell receptor beta chains from the same sample are listed, as sequenced in a study of blood T cell repertoires in COVID-19. Clones were read by immunoSEQ multiplex PCR, and TCRdb kept only the in-frame ones, dropping some. The sample consists of 200,000 to 300,000 clones, around 80% of them appearing once. The material sequenced was peripheral blood. All receptors derive from a man between 60 and 75 years old with acute or convalescent COVID-19.

Written as DNA, the CDR3 is TGTGCCAGTAGTATTTCCTGGAGCTCCTACGAGCAGTACTTC. Translated: CASSISWSSYEQYF. This rearrangement joins TRBV19 to TRBJ2-7, with D uncertain. V was trimmed by 3 bases and J by 0 bases, leaving 9 bases between them. The CDR3 extends over 14 amino acids. The germline gives CDR1 LNHDA, CDR2 SQIVND (reference sequence).

This clone came up a few times. V is TRBV3-1 (or the pseudogene TRBV3-2) and J is TRBJ2-7, with D possibly TRBD2 on 6 matching bases. This CDR3 region has 16 residues. The V end lost 4 bases, the J end lost 6 bases, and 22 bases lay between the germline ends. Germline V CDR1 and CDR2: LGHDT, YNNKEL (reference sequence). This CDR3 reads CASSLGTGNLAGEQYF. The CDR3 bases are TGTGCCAGCAGCCTAGGGACTGGCAATTTAGCTGGCGAGCAGTACTTC.

The V call is TRBV5-6, the J call TRBJ2-7, with D unresolved. Germline-derived CDR1 and CDR2 are SGHDT and YYEEEE. V dropped 2 bases and J dropped 4 bases, with 10 bases sitting between them. The length of the CDR3 is 13 residues. CDR3 loop: CASSFSPVYEQYF. The CDR3 nucleotides read TGTGCCAGCAGCTTTTCCCCGGTTTACGAGCAGTACTTC.

This clone was counted a few times. The chain is built from TRBV27 and TRBJ1-6; 7 positions match TRBD1. J was trimmed by 2 bases and V by 2 bases; bases with no gene match: 6. The V gene's germline CDR1 is MNHEY and CDR2 SMNVEV (reference sequence). This CDR3 contains 17 residues. The CDR3 nucleotides are TGTGCCAGCAGTTTACGGCAGGGGGGCACCTATAATTCACCCCTCCACTTT. Its translation: CASSLRQGGTYNSPLHF.

This clone was observed a few times. The CDR3 protein is CAISEGRSGGGRRAKNIQYF. The CDR3 nucleotides read TGTGCCATCAGTGAGGGGAGGTCCGGCGGCGGGAGGCGGGCCAAAAACATTCAGTACTTC. The rearrangement links TRBV10-3 to TRBJ2-4, with 8 bases that match TRBD2. The CDR3 runs 20 residues. Trimming cost V 2 bases and J 1 base; bases outside gene matches: 16. Germline assignment: CDR1 ENHRY and CDR2 SYGVKD.

The chain links TRBV5-1 to TRBJ2-5; possible D gene TRBD2, 6 bases. Trimming stripped 5 bases from V and 2 bases from J, with 19 bases between. The CDR3 has 16 amino acids. Germline V gives CDR1 SGHRS, CDR2 YFSETQ. CDR3 amino acids: CASRGGFARSQETQYF. CDR3 nucleotide sequence: TGCGCCAGCAGGGGGGGATTCGCGAGGTCGCAAGAGACCCAGTACTTC.

The CDR3 DNA follows: TGTGCCATCAGTCGGACAGGGGCAGATTCACCCCTCCACTTT. Its protein is CAISRTGADSPLHF. The rearrangement uses TRBV10-3 and TRBJ1-6; 9 positions match TRBD1. Germline V CDR1 and CDR2: ENHRY, SYGVKD. The CDR3 is 14 amino acids. The V gene end was trimmed by 5 bases and the J gene end by 8 bases; junction bases not matched to a gene: 4.

V usage is TRBV9 and J usage is TRBJ2-2, with TRBD2 identical over 9 bases. Germline V gives CDR1 SGDLS, CDR2 YYNGEE. With V trimmed by 3 bases and J by 3 bases, 6 bases remained unmatched. This CDR3 has 16 amino acids. CDR3 region: CASSALAGEDTGELFF. The CDR3 nucleotides are TGTGCCAGCAGCGCATTAGCGGGAGAGGACACCGGGGAGCTGTTTTTT.

This clone occurred a few times. The CDR3 sequence: CASSQGGASGSLEQYF. The CDR3 DNA sequence: TGTGCCAGCAGCCAAGGGGGGGCTAGCGGGTCCCTCGAGCAGTACTTC. This chain connects TRBV3-1 (or the pseudogene TRBV3-2) to TRBJ2-7; 8 nucleotides match TRBD2. CDR3 length equals 16 residues. V lost 1 base, J lost 6 bases, and 11 bases stayed unmatched. Per germline, CDR1 LGHDT and CDR2 YNNKEL (reference sequence).

This clone was seen a single time. This chain uses TRBV5-6 with TRBJ2-3, with 7 nucleotides matching TRBD1. The CDR3 loop spans 15 amino acids. Germline-derived CDR1 and CDR2 are SGHDT and YYEEEE. Unmatched junction bases numbered 3, after V lost 0 bases and J lost 2 bases. This CDR3 is CASSLEQGYTDTQYF. The DNA for the CDR3 is TGTGCCAGCAGCTTGGAACAGGGGTACACAGATACGCAGTATTTT. The full variable domain, in which reference TRBV5-6 and TRBJ2-3 provide the parts outside the CDR3, is DAGVTQSPTHLIKTRGQQVTLRCSPKSGHDTVSWYQQALGQGPQFIFQYYEEEERQRGNFPDRFSGHQFPNYSSELNVNALLLGDSALYLCASSLEQGYTDTQYFGPGTRLTVL.

V and J are TRBV13 and TRBJ2-3; TRBD2 is a possible D gene (6 bases). CDR1 is PRHDT, CDR2 FYEKMQ, per germline (reference sequence). The CDR3 is made up of 13 amino acids. Trimming removed 8 bases at V and 6 bases at J, with 15 bases between. CDR3 in amino acids: CASRDWASDTQYF. In DNA form, the CDR3 reads TGTGCCAGCCGGGACTGGGCCTCGGATACGCAGTATTTT.

The chain has TRBV2 and TRBJ2-2; TRBD2 matches 12 bases. V shed 3 bases and J 7 bases; nucleotides not matched to a gene: 9. The CDR3 extends over 17 amino acids. Germline CDR1 SNHLY, CDR2 FYNNEI. CDR3 sequence reads: CASSEWLAGGPGGELFF. CDR3 sequence (DNA): TGTGCCAGCAGTGAGTGGCTAGCGGGGGGGCCCGGCGGGGAGCTGTTTTTT.

The V and J genes are TRBV27 and TRBJ1-1; D is possibly TRBD1 (6 bases). Trimming shortened V by 8 bases and J by 0 bases, and 16 bases separated the two germline ends. This CDR3 is 15 amino acids long. In germline, CDR1 is MNHEY, CDR2 SMNVEV (reference sequence). This CDR3 reads CASGRRGGMNTEAFF. CDR3 coding DNA: TGTGCCAGCGGACGGAGGGGGGGTATGAACACTGAAGCTTTCTTT.

This sequence joins TRBV21-1 and TRBJ1-1; the DNA was not compared with TRBD1, the D call given in the table. TRBV21-1 is classified as a pseudogene. The CDR3 has 14 residues. DNA of the CDR3: TGTGCCAGCAGTGTAGGGGGCATGAACACTGAAGCTTTCTTT. Residues: CASSVGGMNTEAFF.

This chain joins TRBV29-1 and TRBJ2-3, with D possibly matching TRBD2 (6 bases). The V end was cut by 1 base, the J end by 2 bases, with 10 bases between. Per germline, CDR1 SQVTM and CDR2 ANQGSEA. The CDR3 consists of 14 residues. The CDR3 bases are TGCAGCGTTGAAGGAGCGGGTCCCACAGATACGCAGTATTTT. It encodes CSVEGAGPTDTQYF.

The chain carries TRBV6-5 and TRBJ2-1, with D possibly TRBD2 on 7 matching bases. The CDR3 loop spans 12 amino acids. Germline CDR1 reads MNHEY; CDR2 reads SVGAGI. Trimming removed 5 bases at V and 15 bases at J, with 17 bases between. The CDR3 protein is CASSQSSGGLFF. DNA for the CDR3: TGTGCCAGCAGTCAATCCTCGGGGGGCCTGTTCTTC.

The chain employs TRBV4-1 and TRBJ2-1; D remains unclear. CDR1 is MGHRA and CDR2 is YSYEKL in the germline V gene. The CDR3 runs 14 residues. With 0 bases removed from V and 4 bases from J, the gap between germline ends came to 7 bases. In DNA, the CDR3 is TGCGCCAGCAGCCAAGACAGTTCTTACAATGAGCAGTTCTTC. Translation: CASSQDSSYNEQFF.

V usage is TRBV6-5 and J usage is TRBJ2-7; D unclear. The CDR3 loop spans 14 amino acids. Germline lookup yields CDR1 MNHEY and CDR2 SVGAGI. Trimming pared 0 bases from V and 9 bases from J, leaving 15 bases between. The CDR3 DNA reads TGTGCCAGCAGTTACTCGACTTCTCCTACTGGGCAGTACTTC. Protein: CASSYSTSPTGQYF.

The chain uses TRBV30 and TRBJ1-5, with D tentatively TRBD1 (6 bases). The V gene lost 2 bases and the J gene lost 4 bases, with 12 bases spanning the gap. Germline V gene sequence: CDR1 GTSNPN, CDR2 SVGIG (reference sequence). There are 14 residues in the CDR3. The CDR3 DNA reads TGTGCCTGGAGTTGGGGGCAGGGGAATCAGCCCCAGCATTTT. It is translated as CAWSWGQGNQPQHF.

The gene calls are TRBV7-2 and TRBJ2-7; 8 bases align to TRBD1. CDR3 size: 14 residues. V shed 8 bases, J shed 0 bases, and the junction held 6 bases outside the gene matches. The germline gives CDR1 SGHTA, CDR2 FQGNSA. The CDR3 bases are TGTGCCAGCCGCTCAGGGGGCAACTCCTACGAGCAGTACTTC. Protein sequence: CASRSGGNSYEQYF. The full variable domain, in which reference TRBV7-2 and TRBJ2-7 provide the parts outside the CDR3, is GAGVSQSPSNKVTEKGKDVELRCDPISGHTALYWYRQSLGQGLEFLIYFQGNSAPDKSGLPSDRFSAERTGGSVSTLTIQRTQQEDSAVYLCASRSGGNSYEQYFGPGTRLTVT.

The V gene is TRBV7-6, the J gene TRBJ2-7; TRBD2 might be the D (5 bases). The CDR3 has 16 residues. Germline CDR1 reads SGHVS; CDR2 reads FNYEAQ. Between the trimmed V and J ends, which lost 4 bases and 3 bases, there was a span of 19 bases. The CDR3 protein is CASSSPPAEAGYEQYF. In DNA, the CDR3 is TGTGCCAGCAGCTCTCCCCCCGCGGAGGCAGGCTACGAGCAGTACTTC.

The J gene is TRBJ1-2, the V gene TRBV7-9; D is undetermined. This CDR3 comprises 14 residues. Trimming shortened V by 1 base and J by 8 bases, and 14 bases separated the two germline ends. CDR1 is SEHNR and CDR2 is FQNEAQ in the germline V gene (reference sequence). CDR3 sequence (DNA): TGTGCCAGCAGCTTAGTCGGGTTTGGGTACGGCTACACCTTC. This gives the protein CASSLVGFGYGYTF.

This chain connects TRBV4-1 to TRBJ1-6, with TRBD1 identical over 10 bases. Germline lookup yields CDR1 MGHRA and CDR2 YSYEKL. V shed 4 bases, J shed 1 base, and the junction held 13 bases outside the gene matches. The CDR3 length is 20 residues. CDR3 nucleotide sequence: TGCGCCAGCAGCCGTACACCTCCCGGGACAGGGGTATCCTATAATTCACCCCTCCACTTT. It encodes CASSRTPPGTGVSYNSPLHF.

The chain is built from TRBV2 and TRBJ1-2; 7 bases align to TRBD1. The CDR3 is 13 amino acids. The germline gives CDR1 SNHLY, CDR2 FYNNEI. V shed 6 bases, J shed 4 bases, and the junction held 5 bases outside the gene matches. CDR3 coding DNA: TGTGCCAGCAGGGACAGGATCGTCTATGGCTACACCTTC. Translating it yields CASRDRIVYGYTF.

V and J are TRBV5-8 and TRBJ2-1; unclear D gene. The CDR3 loop spans 13 amino acids. With 4 bases removed from V and 4 bases from J, the gap between germline ends came to 9 bases. Germline V gene lookup returns CDR1 SGHTS and CDR2 YDEGEE. The CDR3 sequence is CASSPSLYNEQFF. The CDR3 DNA sequence: TGTGCCAGCAGCCCCTCCCTTTACAATGAGCAGTTCTTC. Supplemented by reference TRBV5-8 and TRBJ2-1, the full variable domain reads EAGVTQSPTHLIKTRGQQATLRCSPISGHTSVYWYQQALGLGLQFLLWYDEGEERNRGNFPPRFSGRQFPNYSSELNVNALELEDSALYLCASSPSLYNEQFFGPGTRLTVL.

The V gene is TRBV4-3, the J gene TRBJ2-2; a weak D match, TRBD1 (6 bases). The V gene lost 1 base and the J gene lost 0 bases, with 9 bases spanning the gap. This CDR3 has 16 amino acids. Germline V gives CDR1 LGHNA, CDR2 YSLEER. The CDR3 is CASSQAYRANTGELFF. Written as DNA, the CDR3 is TGCGCCAGCAGCCAAGCCTACAGGGCGAACACCGGGGAGCTGTTTTTT.